What follows are 29 T cell receptor beta chains derived from one specimen sequenced in a study of blood T cell repertoires in COVID-19. The assay was immunoSEQ multiplex PCR, and TCRdb's table has in-frame clones only and misses some. The sample has a few hundred thousand clones, around 91% seen once. The specimen sequenced was PBMCs or T cells enriched from blood (not recorded which). These receptors were taken from a man in his thirties or forties who had recovered from COVID-19.

This clone appeared a few times. This chain connects TRBV10-3 to TRBJ1-2; the D is unclear. This CDR3 is 13 amino acids long. The germline V and J ends were trimmed by 4 bases and 5 bases, with 11 bases remaining between them. The V gene's germline CDR1 is ENHRY and CDR2 SYGVKD. Here the CDR3 reads CAISGEREYGYTF. CDR3 in DNA: TGTGCCATCAGTGGCGAACGTGAATATGGCTACACCTTC.

The chain combines TRBV7-2 with TRBJ2-5, with TRBD2 matching over 10 bases. CDR1 is SGHTA, CDR2 FQGNSA, per germline. CDR3 length equals 17 residues. V shed 0 bases, J shed 3 bases, and the junction held 7 bases outside the gene matches. CDR3 sequence: CASSLAPSTSGKETQYF. The CDR3 nucleotides read TGTGCCAGCAGCTTAGCCCCCTCAACTAGCGGGAAAGAGACCCAGTACTTC.

The rearrangement joins TRBV12-5 to TRBJ2-3, with a tentative D call TRBD2 (5 bases). Trimming stripped 6 bases from V and 4 bases from J, with 5 bases between. The germline V gene has CDR1 LGHNT and CDR2 FRNRAP. CDR3 length: 11 amino acids. As DNA, the CDR3 is TGTGCTAGTGGACTAGCAGATACGCAGTATTTT. Protein: CASGLADTQYF.

The rearrangement joins TRBV3-1 (or the pseudogene TRBV3-2) to TRBJ2-2, with 8 nucleotides matching TRBD1. This CDR3 comprises 16 residues. Germline CDR1 reads LGHDT; CDR2 reads YNNKEL (reference sequence). After removal of 6 bases from V and 4 bases from J, the junction contained 10 bases not matched to a gene. The CDR3 nucleotides are TGTGCCAGCAGGCCTACAGACAGGGGAGGCACCGGGGAGCTGTTTTTT. It is translated as CASRPTDRGGTGELFF.

The chain recombines TRBV28 with TRBJ2-7, with 7 bases identical to TRBD2. The trim removed 4 bases at V and 4 bases at J, leaving 7 bases unmatched. The V gene's germline CDR1 is MDHEN and CDR2 SYDVKM. This CDR3 has 14 residues. CDR3 nucleotide sequence: TGTGCCAGCAGTTCCGGGGGGATAGGATACGAGCAGTACTTC. It is translated as CASSSGGIGYEQYF.

The V gene is TRBV4-1, the J gene TRBJ2-1; TRBD2 matches at 7 bases. This CDR3 comprises 15 residues. After removal of 0 bases from V and 6 bases from J, the junction contained 5 bases not matched to a gene. Germline CDR1 and CDR2: MGHRA and YSYEKL. The CDR3 sequence is CASSQDKASGNEQFF. DNA for the CDR3: TGCGCCAGCAGCCAAGATAAGGCTAGCGGCAATGAGCAGTTCTTC.

This clone showed up just once. The chain has TRBV29-1 and TRBJ2-1, with D perhaps TRBD2 (5 bases). The CDR3 covers 15 residues. Trimming removed 8 bases from V and 0 bases from J, with 17 bases in between. CDR1 and CDR2 from the germline V gene are SQVTM and ANQGSEA. CDR3 region: CSFRLGASSYNEQFF. The DNA of the CDR3 is TGCAGCTTCCGTCTGGGAGCGAGCTCCTACAATGAGCAGTTCTTC.

The V gene is TRBV12-3 or TRBV12-4, the J gene TRBJ1-2, with TRBD1 matching 7 bases. The ends lost 6 bases at V and 1 base at J; junction bases unmatched: 2. CDR3 length: 13 residues. CDR3 nucleotides: TGTGCCAGCAGCACAGGGGTTAACTATGGCTACACCTTC. Protein product: CASSTGVNYGYTF.

J is TRBJ1-1 and V is TRBV11-2; 9 nucleotides line up with TRBD1. V dropped 5 bases and J dropped 1; count of bases not matched to a gene: 2. Germline CDR1 and CDR2: SGHAT and FQNNGV. The CDR3 spans 14 residues. The CDR3 protein is CASSMGQGNTEAFF. The CDR3 DNA sequence: TGTGCCAGCAGCATGGGACAGGGGAACACTGAAGCTTTCTTT.

The chain combines TRBV4-1 with TRBJ2-4; D might be TRBD1 (5 bases). This CDR3 spans 13 amino acids. CDR1 and CDR2 (germline): MGHRA, YSYEKL. Trimming took off 2 bases at V and 4 bases at J, with 6 bases between the two ends. DNA for the CDR3: TGCGCCAGCAGCCAACCAGGGAAAAACATTCAGTACTTC. This sequence encodes CASSQPGKNIQYF.

V is TRBV10-3 and J is TRBJ2-1; 8 positions agree with TRBD2. Trimming at V came to 10 bases and at J to 8 bases, leaving 10 bases not matched to a gene. From germline, CDR1 is ENHRY and CDR2 SYGVKD. This CDR3 has 13 residues. This chain's CDR3 is CATERESGDEQFF. The CDR3 region has the DNA TGTGCCACCGAGCGGGAGAGTGGTGATGAGCAGTTCTTC.

CDR3 sequence reads: CASSGMLDPETQYF. In nucleotides, the CDR3 is TGTGCCAGTAGCGGAATGCTAGATCCAGAGACCCAGTACTTC. V gene TRBV19 combines with J gene TRBJ2-5; D uncertain. Germline V gene data show CDR1 as LNHDA and CDR2 as SQIVND (reference sequence). This CDR3 is 14 amino acids long. V was clipped by 6 bases and J by 4 bases, with 15 bases between them.

The rearrangement joins TRBV2 to TRBJ2-1; D gene uncertain. The CDR3 is 15 residues long. V was pared by 6 bases and J by 0 bases, with 12 bases between. CDR1 and CDR2 (germline): SNHLY, FYNNEI. CDR3 DNA: TGTGCCAGCAGCCCCGACCGGAGCTCCTACAATGAGCAGTTCTTC. Amino acid sequence: CASSPDRSSYNEQFF.

V usage is TRBV9 and J usage is TRBJ2-3, with 7 bases fitting TRBD2. The V segment lost 0 bases and the J segment 4 bases; nucleotides outside the gene matches: 5. CDR3 length: 15 residues. Germline V CDR1 and CDR2: SGDLS, YYNGEE. The chain's CDR3 is CASSVDDGRPDTQYF. CDR3 sequence (DNA): TGTGCCAGCAGCGTAGACGACGGGAGGCCAGATACGCAGTATTTT.

The rearrangement joins TRBV19 to TRBJ2-5; 7 nucleotides agree with TRBD1. CDR1 and CDR2 (germline): LNHDA, SQIVND (reference sequence). This CDR3 spans 14 amino acids. J gave up 4 bases and V 3 bases, and 5 bases lay outside the gene matches. CDR3 in amino acids: CASSMFRGPETQYF. CDR3 DNA: TGTGCCAGTAGTATGTTTAGGGGGCCAGAGACCCAGTACTTC.

The V and J genes are TRBV24-1 and TRBJ1-2; the match to TRBD1 covers 7 bases. Germline trimming cut 3 bases from V and 8 bases from J; bases unmatched to any gene: 8. This CDR3 region has 14 residues. Per germline, CDR1 KGHDR and CDR2 SFDVKD. The CDR3 loop is CATSDIDRAGGYTF. The CDR3 region has the DNA TGTGCCACCAGTGATATAGACAGGGCTGGCGGCTACACCTTC.

J is TRBJ2-6 and V is TRBV5-4; tentatively, D is TRBD1 (6 bases). CDR3 length: 13 amino acids. CDR1 is SGHNT and CDR2 is YYREEE in the germline V gene (reference sequence). The V end was cut by 4 bases, the J end by 8 bases, with 10 bases between. In DNA form, the CDR3 reads TGTGCCAGCAGCCTACAGGGATCCAACGTCCTGACTTTC. It yields the protein CASSLQGSNVLTF.

This chain links TRBV5-6 with TRBJ1-6, with D possibly TRBD1 on 6 matching bases. The CDR3 runs to 14 residues. CDR1 and CDR2 (germline): SGHDT, YYEEEE. Trimming removed 1 base at V and 6 bases at J, with 8 bases between. The CDR3 DNA is TGTGCCAGCAGCTTGATACAGGGTAATTCACCCCTCCACTTT. It encodes CASSLIQGNSPLHF. Together with reference TRBV5-6 and TRBJ1-6, the CDR3 gives the full variable domain: DAGVTQSPTHLIKTRGQQVTLRCSPKSGHDTVSWYQQALGQGPQFIFQYYEEEERQRGNFPDRFSGHQFPNYSSELNVNALLLGDSALYLCASSLIQGNSPLHFGNGTRLTVT.

The chain is built from TRBV7-9 and TRBJ1-1, with TRBD1 identical over 8 bases. The germline V gene has CDR1 SEHNR and CDR2 FQNEAQ (reference sequence). CDR3 length: 14 amino acids. V dropped 5 bases and J dropped 6; count of bases not matched to a gene: 8. The chain's CDR3 is CASSRTGPGAEAFF. In DNA form, the CDR3 reads TGTGCCAGCAGCCGGACAGGGCCTGGGGCTGAAGCTTTCTTT.

The V gene is TRBV7-2, the J gene TRBJ2-3; 10 bases line up with TRBD2. The CDR3 consists of 14 residues. The germline CDR1 and CDR2 sequences are SGHTA and FQGNSA. V shed 3 bases and J 5 bases; nucleotides not matched to a gene: 2. The CDR3 region is CASSFSGRLDTQYF. In DNA form, the CDR3 reads TGTGCCAGCAGCTTTAGCGGGAGGTTAGATACGCAGTATTTT.

In this sample, this clone turned up once. A much larger clone lies one base from this, so it may be a read error. This sample includes further DNA sequences coding for the same CDR3. The gene calls are TRBV4-1 and TRBJ2-3, with unresolved D. Germline loops: CDR1 MGHRA, CDR2 YSYEKL. The CDR3 spans 14 residues. The CDR3 DNA sequence: TGCGCTAGCAGCCAAGTAACGAGGCCAGATACGCAGTATTTT. Translation: CASSQVTRPDTQYF.

This chain uses TRBV13 with TRBJ1-1, with TRBD1 matching 12 bases. V lost 4 bases and J lost 12; bases outside the gene matches: 15. The CDR3 has 16 amino acids. CDR1 is PRHDT and CDR2 is FYEKMQ in the germline V gene (reference sequence). DNA for the CDR3: TGTGCCAGCAGCTCCAACCTTGGGGGACAGGGGGCGATTCCTTTCTTT. Translated, it gives CASSSNLGGQGAIPFF.

This rearrangement joins TRBV7-3 to TRBJ2-3; D is ambiguous. V was pared by 3 bases and J by 3 bases, with 10 bases between. This CDR3 region has 14 residues. The germline V gene encodes CDR1 SGHTA and CDR2 FQGTGA. The CDR3 spells CASSLAHPTDTQYF. DNA for the CDR3: TGTGCCAGCAGCTTGGCACATCCGACAGATACGCAGTATTTT.

This clone was seen once. CDR3 sequence (DNA): TGTGCCAGCAGCTCCTTTAACACCGGGGAGCTGTTTTTT. Amino acid sequence: CASSSFNTGELFF. The chain carries TRBV5-6 and TRBJ2-2; no firm D call. CDR3 length equals 13 residues. V dropped 3 bases and J dropped 2 bases, with 5 bases sitting between them. Germline V gene sequence: CDR1 SGHDT, CDR2 YYEEEE.

The chain uses TRBV10-1 and TRBJ2-7, with 8 bases lining up with TRBD2. V gave up 3 bases and J gave up 5 bases; unmatched junction bases: 6. CDR1 WNHNN and CDR2 SYGVQD come from the germline V gene (reference sequence). The CDR3 runs 14 residues. DNA for the CDR3: TGCGCCAGCAGTGACGGTAGCGGGATCAACGAGCAGTACTTC. This gives the protein CASSDGSGINEQYF.

The chain has TRBV28 and TRBJ1-2; D perhaps matches TRBD1 (6 bases). Trimming stripped 2 bases from V and 7 bases from J, with 14 bases between. The CDR3 loop spans 14 amino acids. CDR1 is MDHEN, CDR2 SYDVKM, per germline. As DNA, the CDR3 is TGTGCCAGCAGTTTAAACAGGGTTCTCGTTGGCTACACCTTC. It encodes CASSLNRVLVGYTF.

The V call is TRBV3-1 (or the pseudogene TRBV3-2), the J call TRBJ1-1, with D possibly being TRBD1 (5 bases). Germline-derived CDR1 and CDR2 are LGHDT and YNNKEL (reference sequence). The CDR3 is 13 amino acids. Trimming left V 3 bases short and J 11 bases short, with 16 bases between. The CDR3 here is CASSHGTGSLAFF. The CDR3 region has the DNA TGTGCCAGCAGCCATGGTACAGGCTCCCTGGCTTTCTTT.

This sequence joins TRBV7-6 and TRBJ1-3; unclear D gene. With 1 base removed from V and 0 bases from J, the gap between germline ends came to 10 bases. The CDR3 runs to 16 residues. CDR1 SGHVS and CDR2 FNYEAQ come from the germline V gene. The CDR3 protein is CASSLGGQSSGNTIYF. CDR3 sequence (DNA): TGTGCCAGCAGCTTAGGAGGGCAATCCTCTGGAAACACCATATATTTT.

The chain joins TRBV5-1 to TRBJ1-3; D not resolved. V lost 0 bases, J lost 0 bases, and 10 bases lay in between. This CDR3 region has 16 residues. Germline V gene sequence: CDR1 SGHRS, CDR2 YFSETQ. The chain's CDR3 is CASSLAFLSSGNTIYF. The DNA of the CDR3 is TGCGCCAGCAGCTTGGCGTTCCTTAGCTCTGGAAACACCATATATTTT.